This T cell receptor beta chain was identified during a study of cytomegalovirus exposure and HLA in healthy donors. Whole-study findings and limits: In an earlier analysis, productive rearrangement rates for most beta V segments clustered near 90% or 30%. Most TCR sequences showed up rarely, but some public TCRs showed up in many donors. What a later analysis showed was that several of the most significant clusters appeared linked to common viral pathogens.

Germline V CDR1 and CDR2: KGHSH, LQKENI. V was clipped by 5 bases and J by 1 base, with 8 bases between them. The CDR3 has 13 residues. On this clone: Its matching antigen is unknown.

It was with 60 Vbeta and 13 Jbeta primers that the PCR ran. Assay: immunoSEQ multiplex PCR; the TCRdb copy retains only in-frame clones and omits some. In the table there are 100,000 to 130,000 clones, roughly 70% of which are singletons. This chain uses TRBV18 with TRBJ1-1, with D unclear. This clonotype was obtained from a woman between 35 and 50 years old in good health and CMV-seropositive. The specimen sequenced was PBMCs. CDR3 DNA: TGTGCCAGCTCATCGGGTGAGAACACTGAAGCTTTCTTT. The encoded protein is CASSSGENTEAFF.